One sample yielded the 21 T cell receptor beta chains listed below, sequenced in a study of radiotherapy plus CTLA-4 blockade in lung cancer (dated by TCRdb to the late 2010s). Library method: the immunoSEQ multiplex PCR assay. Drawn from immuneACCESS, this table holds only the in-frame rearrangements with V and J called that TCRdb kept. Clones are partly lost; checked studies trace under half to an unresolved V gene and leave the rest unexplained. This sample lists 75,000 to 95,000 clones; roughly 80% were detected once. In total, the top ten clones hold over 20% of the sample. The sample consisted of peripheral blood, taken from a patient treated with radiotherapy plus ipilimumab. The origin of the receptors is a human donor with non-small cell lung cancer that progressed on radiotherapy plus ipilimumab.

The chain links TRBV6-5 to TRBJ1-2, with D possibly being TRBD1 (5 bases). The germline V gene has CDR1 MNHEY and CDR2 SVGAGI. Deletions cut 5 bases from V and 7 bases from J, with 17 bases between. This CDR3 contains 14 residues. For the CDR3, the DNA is TGTGCCAGCAGTCGAACGACAGTGCGTAGTGGCTACACCTTC. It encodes CASSRTTVRSGYTF.

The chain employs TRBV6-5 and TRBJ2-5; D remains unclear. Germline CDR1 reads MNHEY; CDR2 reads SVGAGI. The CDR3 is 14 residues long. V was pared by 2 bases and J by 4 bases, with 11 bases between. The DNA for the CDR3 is TGTGCCAGCAGTTACGGCCTTTTGGGAGAGACCCAGTACTTC. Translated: CASSYGLLGETQYF.

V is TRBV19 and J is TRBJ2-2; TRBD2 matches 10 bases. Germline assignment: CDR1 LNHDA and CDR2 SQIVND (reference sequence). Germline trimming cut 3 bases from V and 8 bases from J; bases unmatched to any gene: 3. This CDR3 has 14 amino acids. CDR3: CASSMASGRGELFF. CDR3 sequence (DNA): TGTGCCAGTAGTATGGCTAGCGGGAGAGGGGAGCTGTTTTTT.

Written as DNA, the CDR3 is TGTGCCAGCAGCTTGGTCCCTAGCGGGAGGGCCGTCGGGGAGCTGTTTTTT. Its translation: CASSLVPSGRAVGELFF. This sequence joins TRBV5-4 and TRBJ2-2; 12 bases line up with TRBD2. The V and J ends lost 0 bases and 7 bases, in that order; junction bases with no gene match: 7. The CDR3 totals 17 residues. Germline CDR1 is SGHNT and CDR2 is YYREEE (reference sequence).

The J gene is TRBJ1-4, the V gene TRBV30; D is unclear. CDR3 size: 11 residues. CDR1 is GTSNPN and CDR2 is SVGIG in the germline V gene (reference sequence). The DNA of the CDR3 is TGTGCGTTTGGCGTGGGTGAAAAACTGTTTTTT. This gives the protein CAFGVGEKLFF.

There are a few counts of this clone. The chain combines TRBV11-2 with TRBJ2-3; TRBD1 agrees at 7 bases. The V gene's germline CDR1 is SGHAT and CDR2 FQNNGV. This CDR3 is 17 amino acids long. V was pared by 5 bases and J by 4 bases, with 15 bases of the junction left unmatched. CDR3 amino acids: CASSTRYRDSRSDTQYF. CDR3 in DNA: TGTGCCAGCAGCACCCGATACCGGGACAGTAGGTCAGATACGCAGTATTTT.

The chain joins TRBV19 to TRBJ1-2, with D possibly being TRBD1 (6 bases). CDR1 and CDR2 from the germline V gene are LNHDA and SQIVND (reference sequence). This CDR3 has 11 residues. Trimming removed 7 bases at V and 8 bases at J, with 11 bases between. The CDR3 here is CASKSGVGYTF. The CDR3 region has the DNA TGTGCCAGTAAATCAGGGGTCGGCTACACCTTC.

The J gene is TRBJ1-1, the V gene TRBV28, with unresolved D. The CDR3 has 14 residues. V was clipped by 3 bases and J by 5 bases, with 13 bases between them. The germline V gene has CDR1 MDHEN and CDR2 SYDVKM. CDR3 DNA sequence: TGTGCCAGCAGTTTTTGGGGAGGGCAAACTGAAGCTTTCTTT. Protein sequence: CASSFWGGQTEAFF.

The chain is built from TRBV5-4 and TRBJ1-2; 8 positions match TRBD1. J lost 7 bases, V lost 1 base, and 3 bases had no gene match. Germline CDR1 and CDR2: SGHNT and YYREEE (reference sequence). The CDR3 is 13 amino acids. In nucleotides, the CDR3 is TGTGCCAGCAGCTTGCAGGGGGCAGGTGGCTACACCTTC. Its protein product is CASSLQGAGGYTF.

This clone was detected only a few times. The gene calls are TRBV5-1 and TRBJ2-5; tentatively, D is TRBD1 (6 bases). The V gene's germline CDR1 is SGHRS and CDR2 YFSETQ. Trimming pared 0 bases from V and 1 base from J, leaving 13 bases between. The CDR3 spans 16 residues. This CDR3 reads CASSLAPQGSQETQYF. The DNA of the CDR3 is TGCGCCAGCAGCTTGGCCCCACAGGGATCCCAAGAGACCCAGTACTTC.

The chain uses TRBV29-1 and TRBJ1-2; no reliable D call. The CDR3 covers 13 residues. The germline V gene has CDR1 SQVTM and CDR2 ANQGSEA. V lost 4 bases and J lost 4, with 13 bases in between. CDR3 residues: CSVGTTAGYGYTF. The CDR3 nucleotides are TGCAGCGTTGGAACCACAGCGGGCTATGGCTACACCTTC.

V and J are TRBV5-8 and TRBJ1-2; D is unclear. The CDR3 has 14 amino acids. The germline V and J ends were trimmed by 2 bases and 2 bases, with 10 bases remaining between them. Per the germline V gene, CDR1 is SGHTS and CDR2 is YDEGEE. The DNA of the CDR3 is TGTGCCAGCAGCTTTATAGTCTTCAACTATGGCTACACCTTC. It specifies CASSFIVFNYGYTF. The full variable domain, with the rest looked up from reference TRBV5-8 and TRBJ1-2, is EAGVTQSPTHLIKTRGQQATLRCSPISGHTSVYWYQQALGLGLQFLLWYDEGEERNRGNFPPRFSGRQFPNYSSELNVNALELEDSALYLCASSFIVFNYGYTFGSGTRLTVV.

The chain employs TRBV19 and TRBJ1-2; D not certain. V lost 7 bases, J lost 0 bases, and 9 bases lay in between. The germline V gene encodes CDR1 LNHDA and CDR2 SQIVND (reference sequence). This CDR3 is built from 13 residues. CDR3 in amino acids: CASTLEANYGYTF. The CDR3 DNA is TGTGCCAGTACGCTAGAAGCTAACTATGGCTACACCTTC.

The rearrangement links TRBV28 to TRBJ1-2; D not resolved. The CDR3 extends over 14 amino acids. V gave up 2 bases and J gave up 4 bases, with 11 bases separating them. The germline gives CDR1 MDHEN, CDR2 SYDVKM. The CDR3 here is CASSLTGPGYGYTF. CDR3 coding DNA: TGTGCCAGCAGTTTAACCGGCCCAGGCTATGGCTACACCTTC.

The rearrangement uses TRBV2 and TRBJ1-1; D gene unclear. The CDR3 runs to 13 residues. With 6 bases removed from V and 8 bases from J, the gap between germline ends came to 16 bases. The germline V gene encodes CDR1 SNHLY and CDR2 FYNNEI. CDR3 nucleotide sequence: TGTGCCAGCAGGGTGAAGGAACGTTCGGAAGCTTTCTTT. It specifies CASRVKERSEAFF.

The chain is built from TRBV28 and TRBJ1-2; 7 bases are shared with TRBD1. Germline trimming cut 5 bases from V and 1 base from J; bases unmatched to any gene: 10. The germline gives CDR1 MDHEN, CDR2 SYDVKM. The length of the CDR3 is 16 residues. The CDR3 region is CASSPLDRAYNYGYTF. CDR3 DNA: TGTGCCAGCAGTCCACTCGACAGGGCCTATAACTATGGCTACACCTTC.

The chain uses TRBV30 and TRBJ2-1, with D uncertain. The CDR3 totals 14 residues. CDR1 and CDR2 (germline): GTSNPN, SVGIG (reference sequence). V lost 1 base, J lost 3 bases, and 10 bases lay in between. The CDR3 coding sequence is TGTGCCTGGAGTGGCTCGGTGGTCTACAATGAGCAGTTCTTC. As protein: CAWSGSVVYNEQFF.

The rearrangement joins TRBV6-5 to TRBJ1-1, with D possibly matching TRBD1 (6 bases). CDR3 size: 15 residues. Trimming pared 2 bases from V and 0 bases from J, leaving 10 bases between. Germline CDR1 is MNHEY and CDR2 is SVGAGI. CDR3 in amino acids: CASSYNGQLNTEAFF. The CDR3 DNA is TGTGCCAGCAGTTACAACGGACAGTTGAACACTGAAGCTTTCTTT.

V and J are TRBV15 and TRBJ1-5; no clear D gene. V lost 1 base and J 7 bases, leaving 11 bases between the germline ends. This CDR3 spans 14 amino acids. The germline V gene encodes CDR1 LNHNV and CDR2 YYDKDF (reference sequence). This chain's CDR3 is CATSRAGSGQPQHF. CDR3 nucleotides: TGTGCCACCAGCAGAGCCGGGTCTGGGCAGCCCCAGCATTTT. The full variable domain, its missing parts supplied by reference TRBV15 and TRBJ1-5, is DAMVIQNPRYQVTQFGKPVTLSCSQTLNHNVMYWYQQKSSQAPKLLFHYYDKDFNNEADTPDNFQSRRPNTSFCFLDIRSPGLGDTAMYLCATSRAGSGQPQHFGDGTRLSIL.

The chain's CDR3 is CASSLGLAGNTDTQYF. The DNA of the CDR3 is TGTGCCAGCAGCTTAGGGCTAGCGGGAAACACAGATACGCAGTATTTT. J is TRBJ2-3 and V is TRBV7-2; 9 bases align to TRBD2. V lost 1 base and J lost 2; bases outside the gene matches: 4. The CDR3 runs to 16 residues. Germline values: CDR1 SGHTA, CDR2 FQGNSA. The whole variable domain, filled in from reference TRBV7-2 and TRBJ2-3, reads GAGVSQSPSNKVTEKGKDVELRCDPISGHTALYWYRQSLGQGLEFLIYFQGNSAPDKSGLPSDRFSAERTGGSVSTLTIQRTQQEDSAVYLCASSLGLAGNTDTQYFGPGTRLTVL.

Written as DNA, the CDR3 is TGTGCCAGTAGTATTGGTTCCGGCATTAACACCGGGGAGCTGTTTTTT. Amino acid sequence: CASSIGSGINTGELFF. The V call is TRBV19, the J call TRBJ2-2; D gene unclear. CDR1 is LNHDA and CDR2 is SQIVND in the germline V gene (reference sequence). There are 16 residues in the CDR3. V was pared by 3 bases and J by 2 bases, with 13 bases between.